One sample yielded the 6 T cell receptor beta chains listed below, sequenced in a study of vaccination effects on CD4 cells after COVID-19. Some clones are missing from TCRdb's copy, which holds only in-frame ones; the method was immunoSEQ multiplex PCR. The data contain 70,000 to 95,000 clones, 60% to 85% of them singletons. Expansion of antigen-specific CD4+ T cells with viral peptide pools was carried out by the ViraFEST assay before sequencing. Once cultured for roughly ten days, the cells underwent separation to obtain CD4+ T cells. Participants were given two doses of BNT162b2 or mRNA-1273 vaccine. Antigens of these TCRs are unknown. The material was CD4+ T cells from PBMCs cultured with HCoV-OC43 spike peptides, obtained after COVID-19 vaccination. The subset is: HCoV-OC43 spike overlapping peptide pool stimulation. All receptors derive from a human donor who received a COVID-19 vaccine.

CDR3 DNA sequence: TGTGCCAGCAGTAAGGGTGGGCAGGGCTATGAGCAGTTCTTC. Its protein is CASSKGGQGYEQFF. This chain links TRBV6-2 or TRBV6-3 with TRBJ2-1, with a tentative D call TRBD1 (5 bases). V dropped 5 bases and J dropped 8 bases, with 16 bases sitting between them. The CDR3 contains 14 residues. Per germline, CDR1 MNHEY and CDR2 SVGEGT.

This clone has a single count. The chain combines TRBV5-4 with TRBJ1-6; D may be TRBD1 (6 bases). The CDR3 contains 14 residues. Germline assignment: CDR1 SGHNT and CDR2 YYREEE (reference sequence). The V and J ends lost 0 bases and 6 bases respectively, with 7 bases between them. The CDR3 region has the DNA TGTGCCAGCAGCTTGGGGACAGTTAATTCACCCCTCCACTTT. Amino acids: CASSLGTVNSPLHF.

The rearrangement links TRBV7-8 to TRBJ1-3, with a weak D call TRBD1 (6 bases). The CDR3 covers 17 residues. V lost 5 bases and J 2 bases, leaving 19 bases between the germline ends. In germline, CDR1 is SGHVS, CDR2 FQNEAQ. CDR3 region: CASSAEPGTTAGNTIYF. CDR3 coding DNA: TGTGCCAGCAGCGCAGAACCCGGGACAACCGCTGGAAACACCATATATTTT. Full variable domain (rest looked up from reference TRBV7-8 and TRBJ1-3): GAGVSQSPRYKVAKRGQDVALRCDPISGHVSLFWYQQALGQGPEFLTYFQNEAQLDKSGLPSDRFFAERPEGSVSTLKIQRTQQEDSAVYLCASSAEPGTTAGNTIYFGEGSWLTVV.

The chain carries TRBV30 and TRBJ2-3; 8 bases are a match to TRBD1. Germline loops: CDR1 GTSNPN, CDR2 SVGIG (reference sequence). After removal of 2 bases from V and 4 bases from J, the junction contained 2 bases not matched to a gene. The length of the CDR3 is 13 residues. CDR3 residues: CAWSQGAPDTQYF. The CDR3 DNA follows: TGTGCCTGGAGTCAGGGGGCCCCAGATACGCAGTATTTT.

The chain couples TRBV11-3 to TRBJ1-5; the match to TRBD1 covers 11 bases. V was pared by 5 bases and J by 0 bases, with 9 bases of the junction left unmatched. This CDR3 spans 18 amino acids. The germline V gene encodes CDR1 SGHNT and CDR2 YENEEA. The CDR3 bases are TGTGCCAGCAGCCCATGGGACAGGGGGGTCATTAGCAATCAGCCCCAGCATTTT. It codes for CASSPWDRGVISNQPQHF.

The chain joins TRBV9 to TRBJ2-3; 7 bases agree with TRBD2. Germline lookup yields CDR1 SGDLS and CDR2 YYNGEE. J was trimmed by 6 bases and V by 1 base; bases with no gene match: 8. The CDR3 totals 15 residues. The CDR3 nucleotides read TGTGCCAGCAGCGTATTAGCGGGCGTAGGCGATACGCAGTATTTT. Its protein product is CASSVLAGVGDTQYF.